Following are 13 T cell receptor beta chains from one sample sequenced in a study of T-cell reconstitution after alpha-beta-depleted transplantation in children. Unique molecular identifiers tagged the TCRbeta library. TCRdb re-called the PCR reads through MiXCR, storing one row per CDR3 protein. The sample has tens of thousands of distinct CDR3 sequences, approximately 8.7% seen once; the top ten hold 25% to 30%. The sequenced sample was PBMCs, mostly from graft donor cells, obtained 60 days after TCRalphabeta/CD19-depleted stem cell transplant. All receptors come from a male patient between 2 and 10 years old who had a stem cell transplant for chronic granulomatous disease, so the T cells may come from the graft donor.

This clonotype was seen a handful of times. This chain connects TRBV18 to TRBJ2-7; 7 bases map to TRBD1. The CDR3 extends over 15 amino acids. The germline V gene has CDR1 KGHSH and CDR2 LQKENI. V lost 3 bases to trimming and J lost 2 bases; unmatched junction nucleotides: 7. CDR3 sequence: CASSPKTGPAYEQYF. CDR3 sequence (DNA): TGTGCCAGCTCACCTAAGACAGGGCCCGCCTACGAGCAGTACTTC.

This clonotype was detected many times. V gene TRBV18 combines with J gene TRBJ2-7, with a tentative D call TRBD1 (7 bases). The CDR3 is made up of 13 amino acids. CDR1 and CDR2 from the germline V gene are KGHSH and LQKENI. V lost 4 bases and J lost 2, with 9 bases in between. The CDR3 nucleotides are TGTGCCAGCTCACGCGGGACAGCCTACGAGCAGTACTTC. Translated: CASSRGTAYEQYF.

Many counts were recorded for this clonotype. This chain connects TRBV5-1 to TRBJ1-2; possibly TRBD1 for D (5 bases). This CDR3 spans 14 amino acids. CDR1 is SGHRS, CDR2 YFSETQ, per germline. V was shortened by 4 bases and J by 8 bases, with 18 bases between the two germline ends. The CDR3 DNA reads TGCGCCAGCAGCCCGGAGGGCAGGGTTGGCGGCTACACCTTC. Translated, it gives CASSPEGRVGGYTF.

This clonotype was seen ten or more times. This rearrangement joins TRBV20-1 to TRBJ1-2; D is unclear. The V end lost 3 bases, the J end lost 3 bases, and 8 bases lay between the germline ends. Looked up from germline, CDR1 is DFQATT and CDR2 is SNEGSKA (reference sequence). The CDR3 runs to 12 residues. DNA of the CDR3: TGCAGTGCTAGGTCCGGGGACTATGGCTACACCTTC. This codes for CSARSGDYGYTF.

This chain connects TRBV28 to TRBJ1-1, with D uncertain. CDR1 and CDR2 from the germline V gene are MDHEN and SYDVKM. The ends were cut back, 2 bases at V and 2 bases at J, with 9 bases in the middle. The CDR3 sequence is 14 residues long. The CDR3 spells CASSLATTNTEAFF. CDR3 nucleotides: TGTGCCAGCAGTTTAGCCACCACAAACACTGAAGCTTTCTTT. The entire variable domain, with the rest obtained from reference TRBV28 and TRBJ1-1, is as follows: DVKVTQSSRYLVKRTGEKVFLECVQDMDHENMFWYRQDPGLGLRLIYFSYDVKMKEKGDIPEGYSVSREKKERFSLILESASTNQTSMYLCASSLATTNTEAFFGQGTRLTVV.

The chain carries TRBV5-1 and TRBJ1-2; tentative D call: TRBD1 (5 bases). CDR3 size: 12 residues. In germline, CDR1 is SGHRS, CDR2 YFSETQ. V was pared by 4 bases and J by 2 bases, with 6 bases between. Here the CDR3 DNA reads TGCGCCAGCAGCCGGGACAACTATGGCTACACCTTC. This encodes CASSRDNYGYTF.

In this sample, this clonotype turned up many times. The genes are TRBV12-3 or TRBV12-4 and TRBJ2-7; 7 positions agree with TRBD1. This CDR3 comprises 14 residues. V dropped 7 bases and J dropped 3; count of bases not matched to a gene: 9. The CDR3: CASNLQGILYEQYF. The DNA for the CDR3 is TGTGCCAGCAACCTACAGGGGATCCTCTACGAGCAGTACTTC.

This clonotype was seen ten or more times. The genes are TRBV4-1 and TRBJ1-1; tentatively, D is TRBD1 (5 bases). The CDR3 totals 14 residues. CDR1 is MGHRA, CDR2 YSYEKL, per germline. The V end was cut by 1 base, the J end by 5 bases, with 11 bases between. CDR3 DNA: TGCGCCAGCAGCCAAGGGGGGGGGAGGACTGAAGCTTTCTTT. Its translation: CASSQGGGRTEAFF.

This clonotype was counted many times. The CDR3 DNA sequence: TGTGCCAGCAGCCAATGGACAGGGAAGAACTATGGCTACACCTTC. Protein sequence: CASSQWTGKNYGYTF. The chain recombines TRBV16 with TRBJ1-2, with 8 bases fitting TRBD1. Germline V gene lookup returns CDR1 KGHSY and CDR2 FQNENV. The CDR3 has 15 amino acids. V shed 1 base, J shed 2 bases, and the junction held 3 bases outside the gene matches.

This clonotype was detected ten times or more. CDR3 in amino acids: CASSYGNTYEQYF. As DNA, the CDR3 is TGTGCCAGCAGTTATGGCAATACCTACGAGCAGTACTTC. J is TRBJ2-7 and V is TRBV27; no reliable D call. Germline V gives CDR1 MNHEY, CDR2 SMNVEV (reference sequence). V gave up 4 bases and J gave up 2 bases, with 9 bases separating them. The CDR3 has 13 residues.

This clonotype has at least ten counts. The V and J genes are TRBV6-2 or TRBV6-3 and TRBJ2-5; D gene unclear. V lost 5 bases to trimming and J lost 0 bases, with 10 bases between them. The CDR3 loop spans 14 amino acids. Germline V gene data show CDR1 as MNHEY and CDR2 as SVGEGT. The CDR3 sequence: CASSPIQDQETQYF. The CDR3 nucleotides are TGTGCCAGCAGTCCGATCCAGGACCAAGAGACCCAGTACTTC.

This clonotype showed up many times. The chain carries TRBV7-9 and TRBJ2-3; D is unclear. The CDR3 runs 12 residues. V lost 2 bases, J lost 5 bases, and 5 bases lay in between. Germline V gives CDR1 SEHNR, CDR2 FQNEAQ (reference sequence). CDR3 DNA sequence: TGTGCCAGCAGCTTACATCAAGATACGCAGTATTTT. Its translation is CASSLHQDTQYF.

This clonotype showed up just once. V and J are TRBV5-2 and TRBJ2-7; TRBD1 is taken as the D call from the table, unchecked against the DNA. TRBV5-2 is described as a pseudogene. CDR3 size: 13 residues. Here the CDR3 reads CAMGSGLPCEQYF. In DNA form, the CDR3 reads TGTGCCATGGGCTCCGGGCTCCCCTGCGAGCAGTACTTC.